One sample yielded the 29 T cell receptor beta chains listed below, sequenced in a study of early T cells in non-severe SARS-CoV-2 infection. TCRdb fed the 5' RACE reads into MiXCR, producing one record per CDR3 protein. This table holds roughly 70,000 distinct CDR3 sequences, 12% found once. The specimen was whole blood. The receptors derive from an adult who was a healthcare worker with PCR-confirmed SARS-CoV-2 infection or an uninfected control (not recorded which).

The table lists this clonotype with many counts. The chain combines TRBV7-9 with TRBJ2-1; 7 bases align to TRBD1. The CDR3 has 12 residues. CDR1 is SEHNR, CDR2 FQNEAQ, per germline (reference sequence). V shed 5 bases and J 15 bases; nucleotides not matched to a gene: 10. The CDR3 loop reads CASSPTGIFPFF. The DNA of the CDR3 is TGTGCCAGCAGCCCGACAGGGATTTTTCCGTTCTTC.

This clonotype was recorded many times. For the CDR3, the DNA is TGTGCCAGCAGTCAGGGGTGGGGGGGCATAGAGACCCAGTACTTC. Translating it yields CASSQGWGGIETQYF. The chain combines TRBV25-1 with TRBJ2-5; D is possibly TRBD2 (7 bases). Germline V gene lookup returns CDR1 MGHDK and CDR2 SYGVNS. V dropped 5 bases and J dropped 4 bases, with 17 bases sitting between them. The CDR3 is 15 residues long.

The genes are TRBV28 and TRBJ2-7; D call uncertain. Germline CDR1 MDHEN, CDR2 SYDVKM. This CDR3 region has 11 residues. Trimming took off 8 bases at V and 4 bases at J, with 9 bases between the two ends. This CDR3 is CASLTEYEQYF. CDR3 nucleotide sequence: TGTGCCAGCTTAACCGAGTACGAGCAGTACTTC. Full variable domain (missing parts from reference TRBV28 and TRBJ2-7): DVKVTQSSRYLVKRTGEKVFLECVQDMDHENMFWYRQDPGLGLRLIYFSYDVKMKEKGDIPEGYSVSREKKERFSLILESASTNQTSMYLCASLTEYEQYFGPGTRLTVT.

This clonotype was observed a few times. The rearrangement joins TRBV27 to TRBJ2-2, with TRBD1 matching 8 bases. The CDR3 spans 18 residues. Trimming took 3 bases from V and 6 from J; bases not matched to a gene: 15. CDR1 and CDR2 from the germline V gene are MNHEY and SMNVEV (reference sequence). The CDR3 is CASSFLGQGSLRAGELFF. The CDR3 bases are TGTGCCAGCAGTTTCCTCGGACAGGGCAGTTTAAGGGCCGGGGAGCTGTTTTTT.

This clonotype was counted many times. V is TRBV4-3 and J is TRBJ2-3, with D perhaps matching TRBD2 (6 bases). This CDR3 has 18 residues. Deletions cut 0 bases from V and 0 bases from J, with 16 bases between. The germline V gene encodes CDR1 LGHNA and CDR2 YSLEER. CDR3 protein: CASSQEMIRDWSTDTQYF. CDR3 sequence (DNA): TGCGCCAGCAGCCAAGAAATGATTCGGGACTGGAGCACAGATACGCAGTATTTT.

The chain recombines TRBV7-2 with TRBJ1-1; 8 bases agree with TRBD1. With V trimmed by 5 bases and J by 6 bases, 5 bases remained unmatched. CDR3 size: 13 residues. Germline V gene lookup returns CDR1 SGHTA and CDR2 FQGNSA. CDR3 in amino acids: CASSLKTGAEAFF. The CDR3 DNA follows: TGTGCCAGCAGCCTTAAGACAGGGGCTGAAGCTTTCTTT.

The table lists this clonotype with many counts. V gene TRBV11-2 combines with J gene TRBJ2-1; D may be TRBD1 or TRBD2 (5 bases each). The germline CDR1 and CDR2 sequences are SGHAT and FQNNGV. With 1 base removed from V and 4 bases from J, the gap between germline ends came to 20 bases. The CDR3 runs 18 residues. This chain's CDR3 is CASSLVRGRGPGYNEQFF. The DNA for the CDR3 is TGTGCCAGCAGCTTAGTAAGAGGTCGAGGGCCAGGGTACAATGAGCAGTTCTTC. The full variable domain, in which reference TRBV11-2 and TRBJ2-1 provide the parts outside the CDR3, is EAGVAQSPRYKIIEKRQSVAFWCNPISGHATLYWYQQILGQGPKLLIQFQNNGVVDDSQLPKDRFSAERLKGVDSTLKIQPAKLEDSAVYLCASSLVRGRGPGYNEQFFGPGTRLTVL.

This clonotype was counted at least ten times. This chain uses TRBV2 with TRBJ1-3; D unclear. The germline CDR1 and CDR2 sequences are SNHLY and FYNNEI. This CDR3 spans 15 amino acids. The V end was cut by 5 bases, the J end by 0 bases, with 11 bases between. For the CDR3, the DNA is TGTGCCAGCAGTCTAACGGATTTCTCTGGAAACACCATATATTTT. Protein sequence: CASSLTDFSGNTIYF.

Ten or more counts support this clonotype. This chain joins TRBV7-9 and TRBJ2-5; possibly TRBD2 for D (6 bases). The CDR3 has 15 residues. The V and J ends lost 4 bases and 4 bases respectively, with 16 bases between them. CDR1 is SEHNR, CDR2 FQNEAQ, per germline (reference sequence). The CDR3 is CASSSQEGIGETQYF. In nucleotides, the CDR3 is TGTGCCAGCAGCTCCCAGGAGGGGATAGGAGAGACCCAGTACTTC.

This clonotype was recorded at least ten times. The rearrangement links TRBV20-1 to TRBJ2-3; TRBD2 is a possible D gene (6 bases). The CDR3 sequence is 15 residues long. V was pared by 5 bases and J by 6 bases, with 21 bases between. Per germline, CDR1 DFQATT and CDR2 SNEGSKA (reference sequence). Here the CDR3 reads CSAARRGGSPDTQYF. As DNA, the CDR3 is TGCAGTGCTGCCCGGAGGGGAGGTAGCCCCGATACGCAGTATTTT.

This clonotype was counted many times. The J gene is TRBJ2-5, the V gene TRBV27; 7 positions match TRBD2. Germline trimming cut 5 bases from V and 3 bases from J; bases unmatched to any gene: 12. Germline values: CDR1 MNHEY, CDR2 SMNVEV (reference sequence). This CDR3 has 16 amino acids. CDR3 region: CASSLLPAGLKETQYF. CDR3 DNA: TGTGCCAGCAGTCTCCTCCCGGCGGGACTAAAAGAGACCCAGTACTTC.

This clonotype was observed at least ten times. This rearrangement joins TRBV27 to TRBJ2-5; D is perhaps TRBD2 (5 bases). Germline values: CDR1 MNHEY, CDR2 SMNVEV (reference sequence). The length of the CDR3 is 15 residues. V was pared by 6 bases and J by 4 bases, with 18 bases between. This CDR3 is CASRPLGPEGETQYF. In DNA form, the CDR3 reads TGTGCCAGCAGACCTCTGGGTCCCGAGGGAGAGACCCAGTACTTC.

At least ten counts were recorded for this clonotype. J is TRBJ1-6 and V is TRBV20-1; 9 bases map to TRBD1. CDR3 size: 13 residues. CDR1 and CDR2 from the germline V gene are DFQATT and SNEGSKA (reference sequence). The V segment lost 6 bases and the J segment 10 bases; nucleotides outside the gene matches: 7. The CDR3 nucleotides read TGCAGTGCGCCGGACAGGGGAAACTCACCCCTCCACTTT. It encodes CSAPDRGNSPLHF.

CDR3 coding DNA: TGTGCCAGCAGCTTAGCGGCGGGGGCCGACTATGGCTACACCTTC. Translated, it gives CASSLAAGADYGYTF. The chain couples TRBV7-9 to TRBJ1-2; D might be TRBD1 (6 bases). The CDR3 runs to 15 residues. Trimming left V 0 bases short and J 3 bases short, with 11 bases between. The germline V gene encodes CDR1 SEHNR and CDR2 FQNEAQ (reference sequence). Variable domain in full (rest from reference TRBV7-9 and TRBJ1-2): DTGVSQNPRHKITKRGQNVTFRCDPISEHNRLYWYRQTLGQGPEFLTYFQNEAQLEKSRLLSDRFSAERPKGSFSTLEIQRTEQGDSAMYLCASSLAAGADYGYTFGSGTRLTVV.

In its sample, this clonotype was seen many times. V is TRBV20-1 and J is TRBJ2-1; 9 nucleotides match TRBD2. In germline, CDR1 is DFQATT, CDR2 SNEGSKA (reference sequence). V shed 4 bases, J shed 3 bases, and the junction held 7 bases outside the gene matches. This CDR3 contains 15 residues. The CDR3 DNA is TGCAGTGCTAACCCCACTAGCGGGCTCTACAATGAGCAGTTCTTC. This encodes CSANPTSGLYNEQFF.

There are a few counts of this clonotype. A read error may account for a junction end that differs from germline. This chain connects TRBV29-1 to TRBJ2-2, with D tentatively TRBD2 (5 bases). The CDR3 spans 16 residues. CDR1 SQVTM and CDR2 ANQGSEA come from the germline V gene. CDR3 bases: TGCAGCGTTGCTAGGAGTCGAGGGCGCGACACCGGGGAGCCGTTTTTT. Amino acids: CSVARSRGRDTGEPFF.

The V call is TRBV7-2, the J call TRBJ2-7, with TRBD2 matching 11 bases. Trimming cost V 4 bases and J 3 bases; bases outside gene matches: 2. The CDR3 is 14 amino acids. CDR1 is SGHTA, CDR2 FQGNSA, per germline. The CDR3 bases are TGTGCCAGCAGCTCACTAGCGGGGGTCTACGAGCAGTACTTC. Translated: CASSSLAGVYEQYF.

There are many counts of this clonotype. The J gene is TRBJ2-3, the V gene TRBV5-4; 8 positions agree with TRBD1. CDR1 and CDR2 (germline): SGHNT, YYREEE (reference sequence). Trimming took 3 bases from V and 1 from J; bases not matched to a gene: 4. There are 15 residues in the CDR3. CDR3 sequence: CASSWGTGGTDTQYF. As DNA, the CDR3 is TGTGCCAGCAGCTGGGGGACAGGCGGCACAGATACGCAGTATTTT.

This clonotype was counted ten times or more. This chain connects TRBV20-1 to TRBJ1-6, with D possibly being TRBD1 (5 bases). CDR1 is DFQATT and CDR2 is SNEGSKA in the germline V gene (reference sequence). V shed 0 bases and J shed 9 bases, with 15 bases lying between them. This CDR3 is built from 15 residues. CDR3 residues: CSARDRYLGGSPLHF. The CDR3 DNA follows: TGCAGTGCTAGAGATCGTTACCTCGGGGGTTCACCCCTCCACTTT.

In this sample, this clonotype turned up many times. V gene TRBV6-2 or TRBV6-3 combines with J gene TRBJ2-1, with a weak D call TRBD1 (6 bases). Germline-derived CDR1 and CDR2 are MNHEY and SVGEGT. Trimming pared 6 bases from V and 1 base from J, leaving 10 bases between. The CDR3 has 14 residues. CDR3 region: CASSSGQSYNEQFF. DNA for the CDR3: TGTGCCAGCAGCAGCGGACAGTCCTACAATGAGCAGTTCTTC.

This chain connects TRBV29-1 to TRBJ2-7; D gene ambiguous. Per germline, CDR1 SQVTM and CDR2 ANQGSEA. This CDR3 region has 11 residues. The V gene lost 0 bases and the J gene lost 6 bases, with 6 bases spanning the gap. Here the CDR3 reads CSVEDNIEQYF. Here the CDR3 DNA reads TGCAGCGTTGAAGATAATATCGAGCAGTACTTC.

This clonotype was counted a few times. The gene calls are TRBV29-1 and TRBJ2-7; tentatively, D is TRBD2 (6 bases). Germline CDR1 and CDR2: SQVTM and ANQGSEA. Deletions cut 4 bases from V and 5 bases from J, with 15 bases between. This CDR3 is 13 amino acids long. The CDR3 bases are TGCAGCGTTGGAGGAGGGCAAATCGACGAGCAGTACTTC. This translates into CSVGGGQIDEQYF.

This chain connects TRBV6-2 or TRBV6-3 to TRBJ2-1; D is possibly TRBD2 (5 bases). CDR1 is MNHEY, CDR2 SVGEGT, per germline. V lost 0 bases and J lost 10, with 16 bases in between. The CDR3 has 15 amino acids. CDR3 nucleotide sequence: TGTGCCAGCAGTTACTCGGGGAGCGGCCCATACGAGCAGTTCTTC. Translating gives CASSYSGSGPYEQFF.

As for this clonotype: The junction differs from germline at one of its ends, possibly a read error. The chain couples TRBV6-1 to TRBJ1-4; 7 positions agree with TRBD1. Germline loops: CDR1 MNHNS, CDR2 SASEGT. The CDR3 is made up of 15 amino acids. The CDR3 nucleotides are TGTGCCAGCAGCGCCGGACAGGCTAATAATGAAAAACTGTCTTTT. It encodes CASSAGQANNEKLSF.

This clonotype was seen many times. The chain has TRBV5-5 and TRBJ2-7, with unresolved D. Trimming removed 0 bases from V and 5 bases from J, with 12 bases in between. CDR1 SGHKS and CDR2 YYEKEE come from the germline V gene (reference sequence). This CDR3 has 14 residues. The CDR3 is CASSLEGFWDEQYF. The CDR3 region has the DNA TGTGCCAGCAGCTTGGAAGGGTTCTGGGACGAGCAGTACTTC.

The table lists this clonotype with many counts. The V gene is TRBV7-8, the J gene TRBJ2-5; the D gene is possibly TRBD1 (6 bases). The V gene's germline CDR1 is SGHVS and CDR2 FQNEAQ. This CDR3 has 16 residues. The ends were cut back, 1 base at V and 2 bases at J, with 14 bases in the middle. CDR3 sequence: CASSLGVRGGQETQYF. CDR3 DNA: TGTGCCAGCAGCTTAGGAGTCAGGGGTGGGCAAGAGACCCAGTACTTC.

This clonotype was seen a few times. The rearrangement links TRBV29-1 to TRBJ2-1; weak D call: TRBD1 (6 bases). V was trimmed by 6 bases and J by 9 bases, leaving 12 bases between them. The length of the CDR3 is 11 residues. Germline values: CDR1 SQVTM, CDR2 ANQGSEA. Here the CDR3 reads CSVGASSEQFF. The CDR3 bases are TGCAGCGTGGGGGCTAGCTCTGAGCAGTTCTTC.

Many counts were recorded for this clonotype. V gene TRBV5-1 combines with J gene TRBJ2-2; the D is unclear. The V end lost 0 bases, the J end lost 1 base, and 7 bases lay between the germline ends. This CDR3 spans 15 amino acids. Germline V CDR1 and CDR2: SGHRS, YFSETQ. CDR3 nucleotides: TGCGCCAGCAGCTTGGAAAGTCTGAACACCGGGGAGCTGTTTTTT. Amino acids: CASSLESLNTGELFF.

This clonotype was seen only a few times. CDR3 region: CASGGLNTEAFF. CDR3 nucleotides: TGTGCCAGCGGGGGCTTGAACACTGAAGCTTTCTTT. The chain has TRBV28 and TRBJ1-1; maybe TRBD1 (6 bases). The germline CDR1 and CDR2 sequences are MDHEN and SYDVKM. The CDR3 is made up of 12 amino acids. Trimming removed 8 bases at V and 0 bases at J, with 7 bases between.